In this sample, the clone carrying this T cell receptor (beta chain) turned up a few times. Antigen unknown. Via MiXCR, TCRdb re-called the 5' RACE reads, giving one row per CDR3 protein. The data contain tens of thousands of distinct CDR3 sequences, about 12% of them singletons. Germline CDR1 reads MNHEY; CDR2 reads SVGAGI. The V and J ends lost 5 bases and 2 bases, in that order; junction bases with no gene match: 7. The CDR3 runs to 16 residues. The sample is drawn from a study of spatial heterogeneity in lung cancer. Study at large: Sequence detection consistently recorded a greater number of beta-chain than alpha-chain sequences. Broader study findings: Blood showed ubiquitous tumor TCRs more often at resection than at routine follow-up.

Time point of the sample: sample taken at primary tumor resection. Patients with untreated early-stage non-small cell lung cancer, numbering 55 to 75, were the donors. The chain has TRBV6-5 and TRBJ2-1; 9 bases are shared with TRBD2. The sequence came from a male donor with early-stage non-small cell lung cancer. This sample comprised PBMCs, obtained at surgery. The CDR3 coding sequence is TGTGCCAGCAGTCGTCTAGCGGGGCCTCCCTACAATGAGCAGTTCTTC. Protein product: CASSRLAGPPYNEQFF.